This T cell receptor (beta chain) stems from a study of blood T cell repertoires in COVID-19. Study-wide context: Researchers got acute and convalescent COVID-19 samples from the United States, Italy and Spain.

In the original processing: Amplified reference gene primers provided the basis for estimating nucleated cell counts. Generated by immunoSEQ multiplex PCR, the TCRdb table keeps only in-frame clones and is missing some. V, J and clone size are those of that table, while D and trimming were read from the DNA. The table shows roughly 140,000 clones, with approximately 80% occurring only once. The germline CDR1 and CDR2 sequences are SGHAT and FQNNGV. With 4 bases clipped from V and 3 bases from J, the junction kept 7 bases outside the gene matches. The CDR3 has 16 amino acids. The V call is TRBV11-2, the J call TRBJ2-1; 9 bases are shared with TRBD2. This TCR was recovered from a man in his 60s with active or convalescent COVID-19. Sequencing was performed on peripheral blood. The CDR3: CASSSGGLAFYNEQFF. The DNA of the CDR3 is TGTGCCAGCAGCTCGGGGGGACTAGCCTTCTACAATGAGCAGTTCTTC.